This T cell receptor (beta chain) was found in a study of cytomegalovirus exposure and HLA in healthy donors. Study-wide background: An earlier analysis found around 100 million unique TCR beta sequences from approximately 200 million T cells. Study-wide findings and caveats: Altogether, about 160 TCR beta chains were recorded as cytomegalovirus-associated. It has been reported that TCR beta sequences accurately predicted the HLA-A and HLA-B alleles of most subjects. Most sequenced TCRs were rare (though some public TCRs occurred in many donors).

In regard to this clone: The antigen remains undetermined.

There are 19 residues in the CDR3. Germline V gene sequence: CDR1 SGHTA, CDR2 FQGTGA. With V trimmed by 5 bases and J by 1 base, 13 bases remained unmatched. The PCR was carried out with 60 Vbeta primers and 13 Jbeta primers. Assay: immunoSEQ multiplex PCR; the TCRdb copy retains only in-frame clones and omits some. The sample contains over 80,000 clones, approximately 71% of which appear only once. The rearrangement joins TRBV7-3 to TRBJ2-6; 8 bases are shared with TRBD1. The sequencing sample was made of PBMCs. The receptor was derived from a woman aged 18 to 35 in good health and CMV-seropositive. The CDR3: CASSARGTGGPSGANVLTF. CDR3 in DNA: TGTGCCAGCAGCGCGAGGGGGACAGGTGGACCTTCTGGGGCCAACGTCCTGACTTTC.